Following are 20 T cell receptor beta chains from one sample sequenced in a study of beta chain features in type 1 diabetes. No cognate antigen is known for these TCRs. Overall study results and limits: Type 1 diabetes patients had TCRB CDR3s that were shorter (moderately but significantly so) in all four CD4+ subsets.

Expressed TCRB transcripts got sequenced, as all isolated RNA was reverse transcribed. Produced via immunoSEQ multiplex PCR; TCRdb's table is partial and in-frame only. The profile shows hundreds of thousands of clones, roughly an eighth of them singletons. The sample consisted of naive CD4+ T cells from blood. These receptors all come from a man aged 25 to 40 with type 1 diabetes.

This sequence joins TRBV7-9 and TRBJ2-2; D not resolved. Germline V gene sequence: CDR1 SEHNR, CDR2 FQNEAQ (reference sequence). This CDR3 has 13 amino acids. Between the trimmed V and J ends, which lost 0 bases and 7 bases, there was a span of 6 bases. The CDR3 region is CASSLAIHGELFF. The CDR3 bases are TGTGCCAGCAGCTTAGCGATACACGGGGAGCTGTTTTTT.

This clone was seen only a few times. The CDR3 region is CASSVGLAGSAYNEQFF. Written as DNA, the CDR3 is TGTGCCAGCAGCGTAGGGCTAGCGGGGAGTGCCTACAATGAGCAGTTCTTC. V is TRBV9 and J is TRBJ2-1, with 9 nucleotides matching TRBD2. CDR1 and CDR2 (germline): SGDLS, YYNGEE. This CDR3 is 17 amino acids long. After removal of 0 bases from V and 2 bases from J, the junction contained 6 bases not matched to a gene.

The gene calls are TRBV9 and TRBJ1-2; 8 nucleotides match TRBD1. There are 15 residues in the CDR3. The germline V gene has CDR1 SGDLS and CDR2 YYNGEE. V shed 3 bases, J shed 8 bases, and the junction held 12 bases outside the gene matches. The CDR3 bases are TGTGCCAGCAGCGCAAGGATCGGACAGGGCGAGGGCTACACCTTC. Amino acid sequence: CASSARIGQGEGYTF.

The CDR3 DNA follows: TGTGCCAGCAAAGTTATTAGCGGGAGCGGTACGCAGTATTTT. It codes for CASKVISGSGTQYF. The chain joins TRBV27 to TRBJ2-3, with TRBD2 identical over 9 bases. The CDR3 loop spans 14 amino acids. Per germline, CDR1 MNHEY and CDR2 SMNVEV (reference sequence). V gave up 7 bases and J gave up 8 bases; unmatched junction bases: 10.

This clone was observed a handful of times. The gene calls are TRBV5-1 and TRBJ2-2; D call uncertain. This CDR3 contains 16 residues. Trimming took off 0 bases at V and 8 bases at J, with 17 bases between the two ends. Germline CDR1 SGHRS, CDR2 YFSETQ. The CDR3: CASSLEPRSTVGELFF. Here the CDR3 DNA reads TGCGCCAGCAGCTTGGAACCGAGATCAACTGTTGGGGAGCTGTTTTTT.

This clone showed up just a few times. The chain couples TRBV7-2 to TRBJ1-5, with TRBD1 identical over 7 bases. Trimming took 4 bases from V and 7 from J; bases not matched to a gene: 4. There are 13 residues in the CDR3. Per germline, CDR1 SGHTA and CDR2 FQGNSA. The CDR3 bases are TGTGCCAGCAGCTCGACAGGGACCCAGCCCCAGCATTTT. This codes for CASSSTGTQPQHF.

The chain recombines TRBV6-5 with TRBJ1-4; possible D gene TRBD1, 6 bases. Germline V CDR1 and CDR2: MNHEY, SVGAGI. Trimming removed 0 bases at V and 7 bases at J, with 12 bases between. The CDR3 is made up of 15 amino acids. CDR3 protein: CASSYSGTRGEKLFF. In DNA, the CDR3 is TGTGCCAGCAGTTACTCCGGGACAAGAGGTGAAAAACTGTTTTTT.

The chain is built from TRBV25-1 and TRBJ1-3; the match to TRBD1 covers 7 bases. Germline V lookup: CDR1 MGHDK, CDR2 SYGVNS. CDR3 length: 15 residues. The junction had 5 bases not matched to a gene; V was cut back by 5 bases and J by 1 base. CDR3 loop: CASSRQGSSGNTIYF. CDR3 nucleotide sequence: TGTGCCAGCAGTAGACAGGGTTCGTCTGGAAACACCATATATTTT.

The rearrangement joins TRBV25-1 to TRBJ2-1; 9 bases align to TRBD1. The CDR3 is 16 residues long. Germline CDR1 reads MGHDK; CDR2 reads SYGVNS. V gave up 2 bases and J gave up 3 bases; unmatched junction bases: 5. The CDR3 sequence is CASSEAPGQGYNEQFF. CDR3 nucleotide sequence: TGTGCCAGCAGTGAAGCGCCGGGACAGGGCTACAATGAGCAGTTCTTC. The full variable domain, with the rest looked up from reference TRBV25-1 and TRBJ2-1, is EADIYQTPRYLVIGTGKKITLECSQTMGHDKMYWYQQDPGMELHLIHYSYGVNSTEKGDLSSESTVSRIRTEHFPLTLESARPSHTSQYLCASSEAPGQGYNEQFFGPGTRLTVL.

This clone occurred a few times. The rearrangement joins TRBV7-2 to TRBJ2-1; no reliable D call. Trimming removed 5 bases at V and 5 bases at J, with 13 bases between. There are 14 residues in the CDR3. Germline V gene sequence: CDR1 SGHTA, CDR2 FQGNSA. CDR3 sequence: CASSVGGRNNEQFF. CDR3 DNA: TGTGCCAGCAGCGTCGGTGGTAGAAACAATGAGCAGTTCTTC.

There are a few counts of this clone. The rearrangement joins TRBV10-3 to TRBJ2-7; D might be TRBD1 (6 bases). CDR3 size: 15 residues. Germline V gene sequence: CDR1 ENHRY, CDR2 SYGVKD. V was trimmed by 5 bases and J by 1 base, leaving 15 bases between them. CDR3 DNA sequence: TGTGCCATCAGTACCAGGGGAATAACATCCTACGAGCAGTACTTC. Translated: CAISTRGITSYEQYF.

This clone showed up just a few times. The chain employs TRBV7-9 and TRBJ2-5, with D possibly being TRBD2 (6 bases). Germline V gene data show CDR1 as SEHNR and CDR2 as FQNEAQ (reference sequence). The CDR3 has 15 amino acids. Trimming shortened V by 2 bases and J by 2 bases, and 12 bases separated the two germline ends. The CDR3 DNA sequence: TGTGCCAGCAGCTTACGGGGGAATGCGCAAGAGACCCAGTACTTC. This encodes CASSLRGNAQETQYF. Combining the CDR3 with reference TRBV7-9 and TRBJ2-5 gives the whole variable domain DTGVSQNPRHKITKRGQNVTFRCDPISEHNRLYWYRQTLGQGPEFLTYFQNEAQLEKSRLLSDRFSAERPKGSFSTLEIQRTEQGDSAMYLCASSLRGNAQETQYFGPGTRLLVL.

In its sample, this clone was seen a few times. The chain carries TRBV14 and TRBJ2-7; maybe TRBD1 (7 bases). The CDR3 is 15 residues long. CDR1 is SGHDN and CDR2 is FVKESK in the germline V gene. V was cut by 0 bases and J by 10 bases, with 19 bases left in between. The CDR3 is CASSQDRGGWGLQYF. The CDR3 bases are TGTGCCAGCAGCCAAGATCGAGGGGGCTGGGGACTTCAGTACTTC.

The gene calls are TRBV28 and TRBJ1-1, with TRBD1 as a possible D gene (5 bases). V was cut by 7 bases and J by 8 bases, with 11 bases left in between. CDR1 MDHEN and CDR2 SYDVKM come from the germline V gene. There are 11 residues in the CDR3. The CDR3 loop reads CASILRTEAFF. The CDR3 coding sequence is TGTGCCAGCATATTAAGGACAGAAGCTTTCTTT. The whole variable domain, filled in from reference TRBV28 and TRBJ1-1, reads DVKVTQSSRYLVKRTGEKVFLECVQDMDHENMFWYRQDPGLGLRLIYFSYDVKMKEKGDIPEGYSVSREKKERFSLILESASTNQTSMYLCASILRTEAFFGQGTRLTVV.

The sample holds a few counts of this clone. V is TRBV30 and J is TRBJ1-4, with D unclear. Germline CDR1 is GTSNPN and CDR2 is SVGIG (reference sequence). The CDR3 extends over 15 amino acids. Deletions cut 4 bases from V and 7 bases from J, with 19 bases between. The CDR3 is CAWTSPSEGGEKLFF. For the CDR3, the DNA is TGTGCCTGGACCTCCCCGTCAGAAGGCGGTGAAAAACTGTTTTTT.

This clone has more than one count but fewer than ten. This chain uses TRBV5-1 with TRBJ2-2, with TRBD2 as a possible D gene (5 bases). Germline CDR1 and CDR2: SGHRS and YFSETQ. The length of the CDR3 is 15 residues. Trimming took 0 bases from V and 6 from J, leaving 12 bases between them. In DNA form, the CDR3 reads TGCGCCAGCAGCTTGGCCGCTAGCCCCCCCGGGGAGCTGTTTTTT. Translating gives CASSLAASPPGELFF.

This clone has more than one count but fewer than ten. The genes are TRBV18 and TRBJ1-5; 10 bases align to TRBD1. The ends lost 2 bases at V and 2 bases at J; junction bases unmatched: 3. This CDR3 is built from 16 residues. From germline, CDR1 is KGHSH and CDR2 LQKENI. The CDR3 DNA reads as TGTGCCAGCTCACCAACGGGGACAGGGGGCAATCAGCCCCAGCATTTT. It codes for CASSPTGTGGNQPQHF.

The genes are TRBV7-2 and TRBJ2-1; 12 bases map to TRBD2. V was pared by 1 base and J by 3 bases, with 7 bases of the junction left unmatched. In germline, CDR1 is SGHTA, CDR2 FQGNSA. The CDR3 length is 18 residues. DNA of the CDR3: TGTGCCAGCAGCTTAGACAGACTAGCGGGAGTTCTCTACAATGAGCAGTTCTTC. It is translated as CASSLDRLAGVLYNEQFF.

The chain employs TRBV4-3 and TRBJ2-7; 7 bases match TRBD1. Germline V gene lookup returns CDR1 LGHNA and CDR2 YSLEER. CDR3 length: 14 residues. V was clipped by 5 bases and J by 4 bases; unmatched bases: 8. CDR3 residues: CASSLRTGPYEQYF. CDR3 DNA: TGCGCCAGCAGCTTAAGGACAGGACCTTACGAGCAGTACTTC.

Worth noting for this clone: This sample includes further DNA sequences coding for the same CDR3. The gene calls are TRBV9 and TRBJ2-5; D is uncertain. Germline CDR1 SGDLS, CDR2 YYNGEE. The CDR3 covers 12 residues. V was shortened by 3 bases and J by 5 bases, with 8 bases between the two germline ends. The CDR3 here is CASSASGETQYF. CDR3 coding DNA: TGTGCCAGCAGCGCAAGTGGCGAGACCCAGTACTTC.